These 31 T cell receptor beta chains were all obtained from the same sample, sequenced in a study of identical twins. TCRdb ran MiXCR on the 5' RACE reads and lists one entry per CDR3 protein. The sample lists about 570,000 distinct CDR3 sequences, more than 9% occurring once. The same specimen was also included in a second study, on yellow fever vaccine responses in identical twins.

The material sequenced was PBMCs. These receptors were taken from a woman aged 18-29 years in good health.

This clonotype was picked up many times. The chain joins TRBV6-1 to TRBJ1-5; D unresolved. Trimming removed 7 bases at V and 3 bases at J, with 10 bases between. The germline V gene has CDR1 MNHNS and CDR2 SASEGT. The CDR3 length is 13 residues. The CDR3 nucleotides read TGTGCCAGCAATCAGCGCTTCAATCAGCCCCAGCATTTT. It translates to CASNQRFNQPQHF.

The table lists this clonotype with many counts. V gene TRBV7-2 combines with J gene TRBJ2-7, with a weak D call TRBD1 (5 bases). This CDR3 is built from 14 residues. Per the germline V gene, CDR1 is SGHTA and CDR2 is FQGNSA. Trimming left V 6 bases short and J 0 bases short, with 12 bases between. CDR3 protein: CASSIQESSYEQYF. In nucleotides, the CDR3 is TGTGCCAGCAGTATACAGGAGAGCTCCTACGAGCAGTACTTC.

This clonotype was found a few times. The J gene is TRBJ2-7, the V gene TRBV19; 8 bases map to TRBD1. V trimming: 0 bases; J trimming: 1 base; junction bases outside the gene matches: 5. The CDR3 length is 16 residues. Germline V CDR1 and CDR2: LNHDA, SQIVND (reference sequence). Here the CDR3 reads CASSIEGRGRSYEQYF. The CDR3 coding sequence is TGTGCCAGTAGTATAGAAGGCAGGGGGCGATCCTACGAGCAGTACTTC.

This clonotype came up a few times. V gene TRBV5-3 combines with J gene TRBJ2-1; unclear D gene. TRBV5-3 is an ORF; its function is uncertain. This CDR3 spans 12 amino acids. Trimming cost V 4 bases and J 7 bases, with 9 bases left between them. CDR3 sequence: CARSAPWNEQFF. CDR3 coding DNA: TGTGCCAGAAGCGCGCCTTGGAATGAGCAGTTCTTC.

This clonotype has only a few counts. The V gene is TRBV20-1, the J gene TRBJ2-7; weak D call: TRBD2 (6 bases). Germline CDR1 DFQATT, CDR2 SNEGSKA (reference sequence). V was clipped by 3 bases and J by 0 bases, with 9 bases between them. The CDR3 is made up of 13 amino acids. As DNA, the CDR3 is TGCAGTGCTAGCCCGGGGGTCTCCTACGAGCAGTACTTC. Its protein is CSASPGVSYEQYF.

This chain joins TRBV6-8 and TRBJ1-4; the match to TRBD1 covers 9 bases. This CDR3 is built from 15 residues. Germline CDR1 and CDR2: MNHGY and SAAAGT. J was trimmed by 6 bases and V by 8 bases; bases with no gene match: 10. CDR3 nucleotide sequence: TGTGCCAGCTGTTCGGGACAGGGAATCGATGAAAAACTGTTTTTT. Protein product: CASCSGQGIDEKLFF.

Regarding this clonotype: Being one base from a much bigger clone, this may be a read error. The chain combines TRBV7-9 with TRBJ2-1, with D possibly TRBD1 on 6 matching bases. The CDR3 loop spans 15 amino acids. Trimming removed 4 bases at V and 6 bases at J, with 16 bases between. Germline V gives CDR1 SEHNR, CDR2 FQNEAQ (reference sequence). The CDR3 DNA is TGTGCCAGCAGCTCAAACCTACAGGGTATCAATGAGCAGTTCTTC. Protein: CASSSNLQGINEQFF.

Notes on this clonotype: The junction departs from the called germline gene at one end, perhaps through a read error. The chain couples TRBV20-1 to TRBJ2-2, with 7 bases lining up with TRBD1. CDR3 length: 14 residues. Germline V CDR1 and CDR2: DFQATT, SNEGSKA (reference sequence). The CDR3 loop reads CCAQFRQGTGELFF. In DNA, the CDR3 is TGCTGTGCCCAATTTCGACAGGGAACCGGGGAGCTGTTTTTT.

The chain recombines TRBV7-8 with TRBJ2-7, with 9 bases aligning to TRBD1. After removal of 4 bases from V and 4 bases from J, the junction contained 8 bases not matched to a gene. Germline V gene sequence: CDR1 SGHVS, CDR2 FQNEAQ. This CDR3 is built from 15 residues. Here the CDR3 reads CASSSTPGQGYEQYF. The CDR3 bases are TGTGCCAGCAGCTCGACACCGGGACAGGGTTACGAGCAGTACTTC.

V usage is TRBV7-9 and J usage is TRBJ2-7; 7 bases match TRBD2. Germline-derived CDR1 and CDR2 are SEHNR and FQNEAQ (reference sequence). The CDR3 is made up of 16 amino acids. V lost 5 bases to trimming and J lost 5 bases; unmatched junction nucleotides: 15. The CDR3 DNA reads TGTGCCAGCAGCCGCCCGCCCGGGACTATTTCCCACGAGCAGTACTTC. Translated, it gives CASSRPPGTISHEQYF.

J is TRBJ2-7 and V is TRBV2; perhaps TRBD1 as D (5 bases). The germline CDR1 and CDR2 sequences are SNHLY and FYNNEI. This CDR3 spans 16 amino acids. V lost 2 bases, J lost 3 bases, and 17 bases lay in between. CDR3 protein: CASSETGGALSYEQYF. Written as DNA, the CDR3 is TGTGCCAGCAGTGAAACAGGCGGTGCCCTCAGCTACGAGCAGTACTTC.

This clonotype is a singleton in its sample. The chain has TRBV30 and TRBJ2-1; 12 bases are shared with TRBD2. The J segment lost 8 bases and the V segment lost 4 bases, leaving 6 bases of the junction unmatched. Germline V CDR1 and CDR2: GTSNPN, SVGIG (reference sequence). This CDR3 is 14 amino acids long. The CDR3 here is CAWIGTSGRHEQFF. The CDR3 coding sequence is TGTGCCTGGATCGGTACTAGCGGGAGGCATGAGCAGTTCTTC.

V usage is TRBV4-1 and J usage is TRBJ1-4, with unresolved D. Trimming removed 1 base from V and 8 bases from J, with 14 bases in between. The CDR3 has 15 residues. The germline V gene encodes CDR1 MGHRA and CDR2 YSYEKL. The CDR3 DNA sequence: TGCGCCAGCAGCCAAGGCCGTCCCCCTTCCGAAAAACTGTTTTTT. Translation: CASSQGRPPSEKLFF.

In this sample, this clonotype turned up a few times. This sequence joins TRBV4-1 and TRBJ2-7; tentative D call: TRBD1 (8 bases). The germline gives CDR1 MGHRA, CDR2 YSYEKL. This CDR3 has 24 amino acids. V lost 1 base, J lost 4 bases, and 41 bases lay in between. The CDR3 sequence: CASSQGWAWGQELAAVTTSYEQYF. CDR3 nucleotide sequence: TGCGCCAGCAGCCAAGGGTGGGCGTGGGGACAGGAGCTAGCGGCAGTCACCACCTCGTACGAGCAGTACTTC.

The chain has TRBV28 and TRBJ2-7, with D hard to call. Germline V CDR1 and CDR2: MDHEN, SYDVKM. This CDR3 region has 15 residues. V gave up 6 bases and J gave up 4 bases, with 19 bases separating them. CDR3 sequence: CASRPPGLGPYEQYF. The CDR3 DNA reads as TGTGCCAGCAGACCGCCAGGATTGGGTCCTTACGAGCAGTACTTC.

This clonotype was found a few times. Germline and junction disagree at one end, which may indicate a read error. J is TRBJ2-1 and V is TRBV6-5, with a possible D match to TRBD1 (5 bases). The CDR3 is 12 amino acids. Germline values: CDR1 MNHEY, CDR2 SVGAGI. Here the CDR3 DNA reads TGTGCCAGCAGTTACCAGGGAAATGAGCAATTCTTC. This translates into CASSYQGNEQFF.

This clonotype was seen a few times. The chain combines TRBV2 with TRBJ2-3; D gene uncertain. CDR3 length: 14 amino acids. Germline loops: CDR1 SNHLY, CDR2 FYNNEI. The V end lost 7 bases, the J end lost 8 bases, and 19 bases lay between the germline ends. The CDR3 sequence: CASKERDIPRTQYF. As DNA, the CDR3 is TGTGCCAGCAAAGAAAGAGACATTCCCCGTACGCAGTATTTT.

CDR3: CASSLRPTSGYNEQFF. DNA of the CDR3: TGTGCCAGTAGTCTACGCCCGACTAGCGGGTACAATGAGCAGTTCTTC. The chain uses TRBV19 and TRBJ2-1; 10 bases match TRBD2. The CDR3 is 16 residues long. V trimming: 5 bases; J trimming: 4 bases; junction bases outside the gene matches: 8. CDR1 is LNHDA, CDR2 SQIVND, per germline (reference sequence). Drawing the rest from reference TRBV19 and TRBJ2-1, the complete variable domain is DGGITQSPKYLFRKEGQNVTLSCEQNLNHDAMYWYRQDPGQGLRLIYYSQIVNDFQKGDIAEGYSVSREKKESFPLTVTSAQKNPTAFYLCASSLRPTSGYNEQFFGPGTRLTVL.

The V gene is TRBV11-1, the J gene TRBJ2-1, with D perhaps being TRBD1 or TRBD2 (7 bases each). This CDR3 has 17 amino acids. Germline CDR1 and CDR2: SGHAT and FQDESV (reference sequence). V lost 5 bases, J lost 3 bases, and 20 bases lay in between. CDR3 sequence reads: CASSPFPTGRGYNEQFF. The CDR3 bases are TGTGCCAGCAGCCCCTTCCCGACAGGGAGGGGCTACAATGAGCAGTTCTTC.

A few counts support this clonotype. CDR3 sequence (DNA): TGTGCCAGCAGTTCGGGGAAGGACAGTTGGAACTCACCCCTCCACTTT. Amino acids: CASSSGKDSWNSPLHF. The chain combines TRBV28 with TRBJ1-6; D possibly corresponds to TRBD1 (6 bases). Looked up from germline, CDR1 is MDHEN and CDR2 is SYDVKM. V lost 4 bases, J lost 10 bases, and 20 bases lay in between. This CDR3 is built from 16 residues.

The chain uses TRBV12-3 or TRBV12-4 and TRBJ2-3; D is tentatively TRBD1 or TRBD2 (5 bases each). Deletions cut 4 bases from V and 5 bases from J, with 25 bases between. This CDR3 is built from 18 residues. The CDR3 is CASSSPDGAGGSLDTQYF. CDR3 DNA sequence: TGTGCCAGCAGTTCTCCCGACGGGGCCGGAGGTTCCCTAGATACGCAGTATTTT.

The chain carries TRBV18 and TRBJ2-2; D remains unclear. Germline CDR1 reads KGHSH; CDR2 reads LQKENI. Trimming took off 2 bases at V and 6 bases at J, with 7 bases between the two ends. The CDR3 sequence is 13 residues long. The CDR3 region has the DNA TGTGCCAGCTCACCAGGGATGGCCGGGGAGCTGTTTTTT. This translates into CASSPGMAGELFF.

The table lists this clonotype with a few counts. The genes are TRBV6-5 and TRBJ1-2; 7 bases line up with TRBD1. The CDR3 length is 15 residues. Germline loops: CDR1 MNHEY, CDR2 SVGAGI. Germline trimming cut 0 bases from V and 4 bases from J; bases unmatched to any gene: 5. CDR3 amino acids: CASSYSRGGSYGYTF. The DNA for the CDR3 is TGTGCCAGCAGTTACTCGAGAGGGGGCTCCTATGGCTACACCTTC.

This clonotype has only a few counts. The chain combines TRBV28 with TRBJ1-1, with D possibly matching TRBD1 (6 bases). Trimming removed 6 bases at V and 4 bases at J, with 12 bases between. Germline V gene lookup returns CDR1 MDHEN and CDR2 SYDVKM. The CDR3 is 13 residues long. CDR3: CASSSGAVTEAFF. As DNA, the CDR3 is TGTGCCAGCAGCTCGGGGGCTGTCACTGAAGCTTTCTTT.

This clonotype has at least ten counts. Here the CDR3 reads CASSPLAGDTDTQYF. The CDR3 DNA follows: TGTGCCAGCAGCCCGCTAGCGGGGGACACAGATACGCAGTATTTT. The chain is built from TRBV14 and TRBJ2-3, with 10 bases fitting TRBD2. The CDR3 covers 15 residues. J gave up 2 bases and V 4 bases, and 3 bases lay outside the gene matches. CDR1 SGHDN and CDR2 FVKESK come from the germline V gene.

This clonotype was found a few times. This rearrangement joins TRBV29-1 to TRBJ2-4; 7 bases map to TRBD1. The germline V gene encodes CDR1 SQVTM and CDR2 ANQGSEA. The V segment lost 6 bases and the J segment 0 bases; nucleotides outside the gene matches: 14. The CDR3 length is 17 residues. For the CDR3, the DNA is TGCAGCGTCCTGAACAGGGGCCCAAAACTAGCCAAAAACATTCAGTACTTC. It specifies CSVLNRGPKLAKNIQYF.

This clonotype was seen at least ten times. This chain uses TRBV29-1 with TRBJ1-1; D is unresolved. The V gene's germline CDR1 is SQVTM and CDR2 ANQGSEA. V lost 1 base and J lost 6, with 9 bases in between. The CDR3 extends over 12 amino acids. The CDR3 nucleotides read TGCAGCGTTGAAGGGGGATTCGCTGAAGCTTTCTTT. Encoded protein: CSVEGGFAEAFF.

The chain is built from TRBV5-1 and TRBJ1-3; the D gene is possibly TRBD1 (5 bases). The CDR3 runs 16 residues. Trimming cost V 4 bases and J 1 base, with 15 bases left between them. Germline V gives CDR1 SGHRS, CDR2 YFSETQ. For the CDR3, the DNA is TGCGCCAGCAGCCCGAACTCAGGGCGATCTGGAAACACCATATATTTT. It encodes CASSPNSGRSGNTIYF.

The rearrangement joins TRBV12-3 or TRBV12-4 to TRBJ2-7; 7 bases align to TRBD1. V dropped 5 bases and J dropped 6; count of bases not matched to a gene: 4. The CDR3 contains 12 residues. The DNA of the CDR3 is TGTGCCAGCAGTGAACAGGGGCGCGAGCAGTACTTC. Protein product: CASSEQGREQYF.

In this sample, this clonotype turned up many times. The genes are TRBV29-1 and TRBJ2-7, with 13 nucleotides matching TRBD2. J gave up 5 bases and V 3 bases, and 4 bases lay outside the gene matches. The CDR3 runs to 14 residues. The germline V gene encodes CDR1 SQVTM and CDR2 ANQGSEA. The DNA of the CDR3 is TGCAGCGTTGAGGGACTAGCGGGGAGTAACGAGCAGTACTTC. It codes for CSVEGLAGSNEQYF.

The chain recombines TRBV6-5 with TRBJ2-1; no clear D. The CDR3 is made up of 12 amino acids. Trimming took 6 bases from V and 7 from J, leaving 10 bases between them. Per the germline V gene, CDR1 is MNHEY and CDR2 is SVGAGI. CDR3 loop: CASSSGENEQFF. CDR3 bases: TGTGCCAGCAGCTCGGGTGAGAATGAGCAGTTCTTC.